These 3 T cell receptor beta chains were sequenced from one sample in a study of T-cell reconstitution after alpha-beta-depleted transplantation in children. A TCRbeta library incorporating unique molecular identifiers was prepared. TCRdb fed the PCR reads into MiXCR, producing one record per CDR3 protein. The sample includes 110,000 or so distinct CDR3 sequences, almost 6.5% of them seen just once. The sample consisted of PBMCs, mostly from graft donor cells, taken 360 days after TCRalphabeta/CD19-depleted stem cell transplant. The receptors shown here come from a male patient aged 2 to 9 who had a stem cell transplant for acute lymphoblastic leukemia, so the T cells may come from the graft donor.

A few counts support this clonotype. The gene calls are TRBV11-2 and TRBJ2-3; possibly TRBD1 or TRBD2 for D (7 bases each). Per the germline V gene, CDR1 is SGHAT and CDR2 is FQNNGV. The CDR3 sequence is 14 residues long. Between the trimmed V and J ends, which lost 5 bases and 5 bases, there was a span of 14 bases. CDR3 region: CASSQGGRGDTQYF. The CDR3 DNA sequence: TGTGCCAGCAGCCAGGGGGGGAGAGGAGATACGCAGTATTTT.

The table lists this clonotype with many counts. V gene TRBV5-6 combines with J gene TRBJ1-3; tentative D call: TRBD1 (6 bases). CDR1 is SGHDT and CDR2 is YYEEEE in the germline V gene. V lost 0 bases and J lost 0, with 10 bases in between. The CDR3 runs 16 residues. CDR3 sequence reads: CASSLGGTSSGNTIYF. CDR3 nucleotides: TGTGCCAGCAGCTTGGGCGGGACATCCTCTGGAAACACCATATATTTT.

This clonotype was counted between two and nine times. This chain joins TRBV20-1 and TRBJ2-5, with 9 bases identical to TRBD1. Looked up from germline, CDR1 is DFQATT and CDR2 is SNEGSKA (reference sequence). The CDR3 contains 17 residues. V dropped 0 bases and J dropped 4; count of bases not matched to a gene: 12. CDR3 amino acids: CSARDRRSYRGPETQYF. As DNA, the CDR3 is TGCAGTGCTAGAGATCGAAGAAGCTACAGGGGGCCAGAGACCCAGTACTTC.